This T cell receptor (beta chain) was captured in a study of T-cell reconstitution after alpha-beta-depleted transplantation in children. General study points: Where some patients showed high TCRbeta diversity at day 60, it came from recipient T cells and thymic progenitors that had survived.

This sample's TCRbeta library carried unique molecular identifier barcodes. TCRdb reprocessed the PCR reads with MiXCR, giving one entry per CDR3 protein. The sample includes under 300,000 distinct CDR3 sequences, approximately 10% of them seen just once. This clonotype occurred many times. Antigen specificity is unknown. The specimen comprised peripheral blood, sampled 180 days after TCRalphabeta/CD19-depleted stem cell transplant. This clonotype was sampled from a male patient aged 2 to 9 who had a stem cell transplant for chronic granulomatous disease, so the T cells may come from the graft donor.

CDR3 loop: CASSVVAGGPSETQYF. The CDR3 bases are TGCGCCAGCAGTGTGGTAGCGGGAGGGCCCTCAGAGACCCAGTACTTC. This sequence joins TRBV10-2 and TRBJ2-5, with 11 bases that match TRBD2. Germline V lookup: CDR1 WSHSY, CDR2 SAAADI. V lost 4 bases and J lost 4; bases outside the gene matches: 8. This CDR3 region has 16 residues.